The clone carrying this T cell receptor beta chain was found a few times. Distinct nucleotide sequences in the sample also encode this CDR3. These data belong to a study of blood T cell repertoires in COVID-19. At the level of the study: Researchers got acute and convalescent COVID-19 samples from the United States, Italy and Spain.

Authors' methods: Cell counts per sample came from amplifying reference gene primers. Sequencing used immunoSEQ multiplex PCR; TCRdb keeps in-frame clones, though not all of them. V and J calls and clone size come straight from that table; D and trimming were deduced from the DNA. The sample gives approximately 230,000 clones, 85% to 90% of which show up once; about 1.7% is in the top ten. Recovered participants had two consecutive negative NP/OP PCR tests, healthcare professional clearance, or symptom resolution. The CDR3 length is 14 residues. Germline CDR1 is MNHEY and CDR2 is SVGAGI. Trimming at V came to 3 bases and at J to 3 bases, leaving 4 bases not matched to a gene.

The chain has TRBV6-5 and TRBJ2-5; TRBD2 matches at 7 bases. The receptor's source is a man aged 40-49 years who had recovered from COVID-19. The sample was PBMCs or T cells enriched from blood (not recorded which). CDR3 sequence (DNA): TGTGCCAGCAGTTATGGAAGCGGGGAAGAGACCCAGTACTTC. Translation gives CASSYGSGEETQYF.